The 18 T cell receptor beta chains below come from one sample, sequenced in a study of identical twins. TCRdb ran MiXCR on the 5' RACE reads and lists one entry per CDR3 protein. The data show some 560,000 distinct CDR3 sequences, 7.5% to 10% seen once. This same sample was also part of a study on yellow fever vaccine responses in identical twins.

Sample: PBMCs. All receptors derive from a young woman in good health.

A few counts support this clonotype. J is TRBJ2-1 and V is TRBV6-1; D remains unclear. Per the germline V gene, CDR1 is MNHNS and CDR2 is SASEGT. Trimming removed 8 bases from V and 9 bases from J, with 11 bases in between. The CDR3 spans 11 residues. The CDR3 reads CASSPNTEQFF. In DNA, the CDR3 is TGTGCCAGCTCGCCTAATACTGAGCAGTTCTTC.

This clonotype was detected ten times or more. V is TRBV7-9 and J is TRBJ1-5; 7 bases line up with TRBD1. With 5 bases clipped from V and 2 bases from J, the junction kept 9 bases outside the gene matches. This CDR3 has 16 residues. Germline CDR1 and CDR2: SEHNR and FQNEAQ (reference sequence). The CDR3 DNA reads as TGTGCCAGCAGCCGCGCAGGGGGACGGGGCAATCAGCCCCAGCATTTT. Protein sequence: CASSRAGGRGNQPQHF. Complete variable domain (other parts from reference TRBV7-9 and TRBJ1-5): DTGVSQNPRHKITKRGQNVTFRCDPISEHNRLYWYRQTLGQGPEFLTYFQNEAQLEKSRLLSDRFSAERPKGSFSTLEIQRTEQGDSAMYLCASSRAGGRGNQPQHFGDGTRLSIL.

This clonotype was seen repeatedly, ten times or more. The chain uses TRBV29-1 and TRBJ2-3, with D perhaps matching TRBD1 or TRBD2 (5 bases each). Germline V gene data show CDR1 as SQVTM and CDR2 as ANQGSEA. Trimming stripped 1 base from V and 4 bases from J, with 12 bases between. The CDR3 is 14 amino acids. CDR3 bases: TGCAGCGTTGAAGGGCAGGGAGTAGCAGATACGCAGTATTTT. Residues: CSVEGQGVADTQYF.

This clonotype was counted at least ten times. This sequence joins TRBV5-1 and TRBJ2-1; TRBD1 or TRBD2 may be the D gene (5 bases each). The CDR3 is 16 amino acids. Germline CDR1 is SGHRS and CDR2 is YFSETQ. The V and J ends lost 2 bases and 0 bases respectively, with 12 bases between them. CDR3 residues: CASSFEGYSSYNEQFF. CDR3 coding DNA: TGCGCCAGCAGCTTTGAGGGGTACAGCTCCTACAATGAGCAGTTCTTC.

A few counts support this clonotype. V is TRBV6-5 and J is TRBJ2-5, with 11 positions matching TRBD2. V lost 0 bases and J lost 6; bases outside the gene matches: 9. The CDR3 has 17 residues. CDR1 and CDR2 (germline): MNHEY, SVGAGI. The CDR3 protein is CASSYSAPSGGSKTQYF. The CDR3 region has the DNA TGTGCCAGCAGTTACTCTGCCCCTAGCGGGGGGTCAAAGACCCAGTACTTC.

The chain has TRBV4-1 and TRBJ2-1; D is undetermined. Trimming took 4 bases from V and 9 from J, leaving 10 bases between them. The CDR3 runs to 12 residues. Germline loops: CDR1 MGHRA, CDR2 YSYEKL. The CDR3 is CASSPLMGEQFF. Here the CDR3 DNA reads TGCGCCAGCAGCCCCCTCATGGGTGAGCAGTTCTTC.

The table lists this clonotype with many counts. V is TRBV11-2 and J is TRBJ2-5, with 12 bases fitting TRBD2. The CDR3 is 20 amino acids. Per germline, CDR1 SGHAT and CDR2 FQNNGV. V lost 3 bases, J lost 2 bases, and 16 bases stayed unmatched. Written as DNA, the CDR3 is TGTGCCAGCAGCTTCCCGAGGGGACTAGCGGGCCTGGTACCTCAAGAGACCCAGTACTTC. Its protein product is CASSFPRGLAGLVPQETQYF.

On this clonotype itself: Because the CDR3's place on the DNA is in doubt, the DNA is left out and the CDR3 is given as listed by TCRdb. The V and J genes are TRBV4-1 and TRBJ2-2; TRBD2, the table's D call, was not compared with the DNA. The CDR3 numbers 19 amino acids, ends counted. Germline V lookup: CDR1 MGHRA, CDR2 YSYEKL. The CDR3 sequence: CASTFRKAGGLSRQGSCFF.

This chain connects TRBV5-8 to TRBJ1-2; no reliable D call. CDR1 is SGHTS, CDR2 YDEGEE, per germline. V was clipped by 0 bases and J by 4 bases, with 7 bases between them. This CDR3 contains 13 residues. The CDR3 sequence: CASSLEGIYGYTF. The CDR3 bases are TGTGCCAGCAGCTTGGAAGGGATCTATGGCTACACCTTC.

The chain recombines TRBV30 with TRBJ2-6; D remains unclear. Trimming cost V 3 bases and J 0 bases, with 3 bases left between them. Germline V CDR1 and CDR2: GTSNPN, SVGIG (reference sequence). This CDR3 is built from 13 residues. CDR3 DNA: TGTGCCTGGAGGGCCTCTGGGGCCAACGTCCTGACTTTC. Its translation: CAWRASGANVLTF. Full variable domain (rest looked up from reference TRBV30 and TRBJ2-6): SQTIHQWPATLVQPVGSPLSLECTVEGTSNPNLYWYRQAAGRGLQLLFYSVGIGQISSEVPQNLSASRPQDRQFILSSKKLLLSDSGFYLCAWRASGANVLTFGAGSRLTVL.

Ten or more counts support this clonotype. J is TRBJ2-4 and V is TRBV25-1; D gene unclear. The CDR3 contains 17 residues. Germline lookup yields CDR1 MGHDK and CDR2 SYGVNS. The V end was cut by 4 bases, the J end by 0 bases, with 16 bases between. CDR3 sequence reads: CASSVSQPALAKNIQYF. The CDR3, as DNA: TGTGCCAGCAGTGTCAGTCAGCCAGCTCTAGCCAAAAACATTCAGTACTTC.

The sample holds a few counts of this clonotype. The V gene is TRBV5-1, the J gene TRBJ2-1, with D possibly called TRBD1 or TRBD2 (5 bases each). The CDR3 spans 15 residues. Looked up from germline, CDR1 is SGHRS and CDR2 is YFSETQ. The V end was cut by 0 bases, the J end by 12 bases, with 19 bases between. CDR3 coding DNA: TGCGCCAGCAGCTTGGTAGCAGGGACGGGGTATTGGCAGTTCTTC. This sequence encodes CASSLVAGTGYWQFF.

This clonotype was detected many times. J is TRBJ2-5 and V is TRBV18, with 8 bases identical to TRBD2. The CDR3 consists of 14 residues. Germline-derived CDR1 and CDR2 are KGHSH and LQKENI. J lost 3 bases, V lost 6 bases, and 6 bases had no gene match. In nucleotides, the CDR3 is TGTGCCAGCTCCCCAACTAGCGGAGAAGAGACCCAGTACTTC. Protein sequence: CASSPTSGEETQYF.

Ten or more counts support this clonotype. The rearrangement links TRBV2 to TRBJ2-2; D might be TRBD1 (6 bases). V dropped 8 bases and J dropped 2 bases, with 15 bases sitting between them. Looked up from germline, CDR1 is SNHLY and CDR2 is FYNNEI. The CDR3 sequence is 15 residues long. CDR3 sequence reads: CASQRGRGNTGELFF. The CDR3 DNA follows: TGTGCCAGCCAGCGCGGCAGGGGAAACACCGGGGAGCTGTTTTTT.

This clonotype was detected many times. The genes are TRBV4-1 and TRBJ2-7, with D possibly matching TRBD2 (6 bases). The CDR3 loop spans 16 amino acids. V shed 0 bases and J shed 1 base, with 13 bases lying between them. Per the germline V gene, CDR1 is MGHRA and CDR2 is YSYEKL. CDR3 DNA sequence: TGCGCCAGCAGCCAAGACCCCGGGACTCCTTCCTACGAGCAGTACTTC. It yields the protein CASSQDPGTPSYEQYF.

The rearrangement uses TRBV28 and TRBJ1-5; perhaps TRBD1 as D (5 bases). The ends were cut back, 0 bases at V and 6 bases at J, with 9 bases in the middle. This CDR3 is built from 14 residues. The germline V gene encodes CDR1 MDHEN and CDR2 SYDVKM. CDR3 bases: TGTGCCAGCAGTTTATGGGCAGGGAGTCAGCCCCAGCATTTT. It translates to CASSLWAGSQPQHF. The full variable domain, completed using reference TRBV28 and TRBJ1-5, is DVKVTQSSRYLVKRTGEKVFLECVQDMDHENMFWYRQDPGLGLRLIYFSYDVKMKEKGDIPEGYSVSREKKERFSLILESASTNQTSMYLCASSLWAGSQPQHFGDGTRLSIL.

A few counts support this clonotype. This rearrangement joins TRBV28 to TRBJ1-5; 12 bases are a match to TRBD1. V was pared by 10 bases and J by 0 bases, with 16 bases of the junction left unmatched. Germline V CDR1 and CDR2: MDHEN, SYDVKM. The CDR3 is 19 amino acids. CDR3 region: CATHKVKGTGGSSNQPQHF. The DNA of the CDR3 is TGTGCCACACACAAAGTAAAGGGGACAGGGGGCTCTAGCAATCAGCCCCAGCATTTT.

This chain uses TRBV27 with TRBJ2-2, with unresolved D. The CDR3 sequence is 16 residues long. Germline V gene data show CDR1 as MNHEY and CDR2 as SMNVEV (reference sequence). V lost 0 bases and J lost 6, with 14 bases in between. The chain's CDR3 is CASSLSGRQGSGELFF. The CDR3 DNA follows: TGTGCCAGCAGTTTATCGGGAAGGCAAGGTTCCGGGGAGCTGTTTTTT.